Listed here are 25 T cell receptor beta chains from one sample, sequenced in a study. TCRdb called the 5' RACE reads again in MiXCR, with one record for every CDR3 protein. The profile shows nearly 55,000 distinct CDR3 sequences, over 20% of them singletons. Source material: tumor-infiltrating naive CD4+ T cells sorted from the breast tumor. Subset noted: naive CD4+ T cells, CD4+CD45RA+CD25-. Receptors were obtained from a female donor with breast cancer.

This clonotype was observed a few times. The chain combines TRBV5-1 with TRBJ2-5, with 12 nucleotides matching TRBD2. The CDR3 contains 17 residues. CDR1 and CDR2 from the germline V gene are SGHRS and YFSETQ. After removal of 0 bases from V and 4 bases from J, the junction contained 7 bases not matched to a gene. The chain's CDR3 is CASSLESASGRGETQYF. The DNA for the CDR3 is TGCGCCAGCAGCTTGGAGTCGGCTAGCGGGAGGGGAGAGACCCAGTACTTC.

This chain connects TRBV29-1 to TRBJ1-2; D is perhaps TRBD1 (5 bases). In germline, CDR1 is SQVTM, CDR2 ANQGSEA. The CDR3 length is 12 residues. V lost 3 bases and J 4 bases, leaving 9 bases between the germline ends. The CDR3 protein is CSVEEGSYGYTF. CDR3 DNA: TGCAGCGTTGAGGAGGGGAGCTATGGCTACACCTTC.

This clonotype was detected many times. The V and J genes are TRBV6-5 and TRBJ1-6; TRBD1 agrees at 8 bases. J gave up 14 bases and V 0 bases, and 6 bases lay outside the gene matches. This CDR3 has 14 amino acids. Per the germline V gene, CDR1 is MNHEY and CDR2 is SVGAGI. The CDR3 DNA reads TGTGCCAGCAGTTACTCGGACAGGGCCTTGGCCCTCCACTTT. This codes for CASSYSDRALALHF.

This clonotype was seen many times. The J gene is TRBJ1-1, the V gene TRBV20-1; TRBD1 matches 7 bases. From germline, CDR1 is DFQATT and CDR2 SNEGSKA (reference sequence). The junction had 14 bases not matched to a gene; V was cut back by 5 bases and J by 5 bases. The CDR3 consists of 15 residues. CDR3 sequence reads: CSASPRRGRRTEAFF. CDR3 sequence (DNA): TGCAGTGCTTCTCCTAGGAGGGGGCGGCGGACTGAAGCTTTCTTT.

This clonotype was counted only a few times. The chain carries TRBV29-1 and TRBJ1-1; 9 bases fit TRBD1. Germline V gene data show CDR1 as SQVTM and CDR2 as ANQGSEA. V shed 2 bases, J shed 4 bases, and the junction held 8 bases outside the gene matches. The CDR3 has 15 residues. CDR3 sequence: CSVETIYRGPTEAFF. In DNA form, the CDR3 reads TGCAGCGTTGAAACTATTTACAGGGGGCCCACTGAAGCTTTCTTT. The full variable domain, with the rest looked up from reference TRBV29-1 and TRBJ1-1, is SAVISQKPSRDICQRGTSLTIQCQVDSQVTMMFWYRQQPGQSLTLIATANQGSEATYESGFVIDKFPISRPNLTFSTLTVSNMSPEDSSIYLCSVETIYRGPTEAFFGQGTRLTVV.

The chain joins TRBV7-9 to TRBJ2-1; D may match TRBD1 or TRBD2 (5 bases each). The CDR3 has 15 residues. Trimming shortened V by 0 bases and J by 6 bases, and 12 bases separated the two germline ends. Germline V gene sequence: CDR1 SEHNR, CDR2 FQNEAQ (reference sequence). The CDR3 nucleotides are TGTGCCAGCAGCTTAGCCCCCCCCGGGGCCAATGAGCAGTTCTTC. Translation gives CASSLAPPGANEQFF.

The chain has TRBV7-8 and TRBJ2-5, with 8 bases lining up with TRBD2. This CDR3 comprises 16 residues. After removal of 5 bases from V and 5 bases from J, the junction contained 13 bases not matched to a gene. Germline CDR1 reads SGHVS; CDR2 reads FQNEAQ. The chain's CDR3 is CASSPSRSGSFETQYF. The DNA for the CDR3 is TGTGCCAGCAGCCCCTCTAGGAGCGGGAGTTTTGAGACCCAGTACTTC.

The chain is built from TRBV20-1 and TRBJ1-5, with no clear D. Germline V gene sequence: CDR1 DFQATT, CDR2 SNEGSKA (reference sequence). The V gene lost 0 bases and the J gene lost 11 bases, with 11 bases spanning the gap. There are 12 residues in the CDR3. CDR3 protein: CSAREGGRSQHF. CDR3 bases: TGCAGTGCTAGAGAAGGTGGTAGGTCCCAGCATTTT.

In this sample, this clonotype turned up a few times. The chain is built from TRBV6-1 and TRBJ2-5, with 8 positions matching TRBD1. CDR3 length: 13 amino acids. The V gene end was trimmed by 6 bases and the J gene end by 5 bases; junction bases not matched to a gene: 5. Germline V CDR1 and CDR2: MNHNS, SASEGT. The CDR3 coding sequence is TGTGCCAGCAGCCGACAGGGGTACGAGACCCAGTACTTC. This translates into CASSRQGYETQYF.

This clonotype was seen a few times. CDR3 sequence: CASSNREPFTDTQYF. The CDR3 nucleotides read TGCGCCAGCAGTAACAGGGAACCCTTCACAGATACGCAGTATTTT. The chain is built from TRBV5-1 and TRBJ2-3; maybe TRBD1 (6 bases). The germline V and J ends were trimmed by 5 bases and 2 bases, with 15 bases remaining between them. Germline V gene lookup returns CDR1 SGHRS and CDR2 YFSETQ. The CDR3 spans 15 residues.

The chain couples TRBV24-1 to TRBJ2-3; possibly TRBD2 for D (6 bases). The V end was cut by 3 bases, the J end by 5 bases, with 14 bases between. Germline CDR1 reads KGHDR; CDR2 reads SFDVKD. The CDR3 is 15 residues long. CDR3 nucleotide sequence: TGTGCCACCAGTGATCCCCAGCGGAGGGAAGATACGCAGTATTTT. Translating gives CATSDPQRREDTQYF.

DNA of the CDR3: TGTGCCAGTACCGTGATGACAGGGTATACTGAAGCTTTCTTT. This encodes CASTVMTGYTEAFF. V gene TRBV19 combines with J gene TRBJ1-1; 7 positions agree with TRBD1. Germline assignment: CDR1 LNHDA and CDR2 SQIVND (reference sequence). CDR3 length: 14 residues. V was pared by 7 bases and J by 5 bases, with 10 bases of the junction left unmatched.

On this clonotype itself: This sequence may be a read error, since a much larger clone differs from it by one base. The rearrangement joins TRBV5-5 to TRBJ2-1; perhaps TRBD1 as D (6 bases). The CDR3 totals 14 residues. With 3 bases removed from V and 7 bases from J, the gap between germline ends came to 14 bases. Germline V gives CDR1 SGHKS, CDR2 YYEKEE (reference sequence). The CDR3 DNA reads as TGTGCCAGCAGCTGCGGTCCCGGACAGAATGAGCAGTTCTTC. Translating gives CASSCGPGQNEQFF.

Comments on this clonotype: At one of its ends the junction is not consistent with the germline gene, which may arise from a read error. V and J are TRBV5-1 and TRBJ1-1, with 7 nucleotides matching TRBD1. The CDR3 spans 16 residues. Germline CDR1 is SGHRS and CDR2 is YFSETQ. CDR3 sequence: CASSAGQVTMNTEAYF. DNA for the CDR3: TGCGCCAGCAGCGCCGGACAGGTAACCATGAACACTGAAGCTTACTTT.

There are a few counts of this clonotype. The V and J genes are TRBV5-1 and TRBJ2-5, with 7 bases lining up with TRBD2. The CDR3 runs to 14 residues. The V segment lost 4 bases and the J segment 4 bases; nucleotides outside the gene matches: 7. CDR1 and CDR2 from the germline V gene are SGHRS and YFSETQ. DNA of the CDR3: TGCGCCAGCAGCCTGGGGGGGAATGGAGAGACCCAGTACTTC. Translated: CASSLGGNGETQYF.

This chain connects TRBV30 to TRBJ1-5; the D is unclear. Germline CDR1 and CDR2: GTSNPN and SVGIG (reference sequence). This CDR3 region has 13 residues. Trimming left V 5 bases short and J 5 bases short, with 13 bases between. The chain's CDR3 is CAWAVAEDQPQHF. For the CDR3, the DNA is TGTGCCTGGGCGGTGGCGGAGGATCAGCCCCAGCATTTT.

The chain links TRBV27 to TRBJ2-7; TRBD1 is a possible D gene (6 bases). Germline CDR1 is MNHEY and CDR2 is SMNVEV (reference sequence). Deletions cut 6 bases from V and 1 base from J, with 22 bases between. CDR3 size: 17 residues. CDR3 protein: CASRARKEGVLSYEQYF. The CDR3 nucleotides are TGTGCCAGCAGGGCCCGTAAAGAGGGGGTCCTTTCCTACGAGCAGTACTTC.

As to this clonotype: Compared with germline, one end of the junction differs, possibly owing to a read error. The chain employs TRBV5-1 and TRBJ2-2, with TRBD2 identical over 16 bases. The CDR3 sequence is 19 residues long. Germline V gene lookup returns CDR1 SGHRS and CDR2 YFSETQ. The CDR3 loop is CASSRPGLAGGPNTGELFF. CDR3 nucleotide sequence: TGTGCCAGCAGCCGGCCGGGACTAGCGGGAGGGCCGAACACCGGGGAGCTGTTTTTT.

The CDR3 sequence is CASSQIGGFLATNEKLFF. The CDR3 bases are TGCGCCAGCAGCCAAATTGGGGGGTTCCTCGCAACTAATGAAAAACTGTTTTTT. The chain combines TRBV4-1 with TRBJ1-4; D might be TRBD1 (5 bases). The V gene lost 2 bases and the J gene lost 0 bases, with 16 bases spanning the gap. Germline assignment: CDR1 MGHRA and CDR2 YSYEKL. This CDR3 is 18 amino acids long.

This clonotype occurred a few times. The chain recombines TRBV6-2 or TRBV6-3 with TRBJ2-1; D remains ambiguous. Germline V gene data show CDR1 as MNHEY and CDR2 as SVGEGT. There are 16 residues in the CDR3. V lost 0 bases, J lost 6 bases, and 15 bases lay in between. In DNA, the CDR3 is TGTGCCAGCAGTTACTCGATGTCCCGGATCGGCAATGAGCAGTTCTTC. Translation gives CASSYSMSRIGNEQFF.

This clonotype showed up just a few times. The rearrangement uses TRBV18 and TRBJ1-1, with D unclear. The V end was cut by 3 bases, the J end by 3 bases, with 11 bases between. Per the germline V gene, CDR1 is KGHSH and CDR2 is LQKENI. This CDR3 spans 14 amino acids. The CDR3 loop reads CASSPPMGYTEAFF. CDR3 bases: TGTGCCAGCTCACCCCCCATGGGGTACACTGAAGCTTTCTTT. The entire variable domain, with the rest obtained from reference TRBV18 and TRBJ1-1, is as follows: NAGVMQNPRHLVRRRGQEARLRCSPMKGHSHVYWYRQLPEEGLKFMVYLQKENIIDESGMPKERFSAEFPKEGPSILRIQQVVRGDSAAYFCASSPPMGYTEAFFGQGTRLTVV.

This clonotype was detected ten times or more. The chain links TRBV12-3 or TRBV12-4 to TRBJ2-3; D possibly corresponds to TRBD1 (5 bases). The CDR3 contains 13 residues. V was pared by 2 bases and J by 9 bases, with 12 bases between. CDR3 coding DNA: TGTGCCAGCAGTTTAACCCAAGGGGTGACGCAGTATTTT. Its protein product is CASSLTQGVTQYF.

This clonotype was counted a few times. The chain has TRBV6-1 and TRBJ1-2; D remains unclear. V shed 3 bases and J shed 4 bases, with 6 bases lying between them. The CDR3 extends over 12 amino acids. Germline V gene lookup returns CDR1 MNHNS and CDR2 SASEGT. The chain's CDR3 is CASSDEGYGYTF. The CDR3 bases are TGTGCCAGCAGTGATGAAGGCTATGGCTACACCTTC.

In its sample, this clonotype was seen a few times. CDR3 protein: CASSPSSGIHFNYGYTF. Here the CDR3 DNA reads TGTGCCAGCAGCCCGTCGTCCGGGATCCACTTTAACTATGGCTACACCTTC. This sequence joins TRBV7-2 and TRBJ1-2; D is unclear. The CDR3 covers 17 residues. CDR1 and CDR2 (germline): SGHTA, FQGNSA. With 5 bases removed from V and 1 base from J, the gap between germline ends came to 20 bases. The variable domain in full, completed from reference TRBV7-2 and TRBJ1-2, reads GAGVSQSPSNKVTEKGKDVELRCDPISGHTALYWYRQSLGQGLEFLIYFQGNSAPDKSGLPSDRFSAERTGGSVSTLTIQRTQQEDSAVYLCASSPSSGIHFNYGYTFGSGTRLTVV.

This clonotype was picked up many times. This rearrangement joins TRBV7-2 to TRBJ2-7; 9 positions agree with TRBD2. This CDR3 spans 17 amino acids. V was pared by 5 bases and J by 4 bases, with 15 bases of the junction left unmatched. From germline, CDR1 is SGHTA and CDR2 FQGNSA. The CDR3 is CASSQRFPGLAEYEQYF. CDR3 in DNA: TGTGCCAGCAGCCAAAGATTCCCGGGACTAGCAGAATACGAGCAGTACTTC.